What follows are 31 T cell receptor beta chains derived from one specimen sequenced in a study of blood T cells in healthy people across ages. Through a sample-barcoded 5' primer and a J-beta primer mix, a second PCR was run for about 6 to 12 cycles. TCRdb recomputed calls from the 5' RACE reads with MiXCR, one row per CDR3 protein. This repertoire shows roughly 800,000 distinct CDR3 sequences, under 30% found once; its top ten account for 3%. This same sample was also part of a study on T cells of mothers and their children.

Sequenced sample: blood. These receptors were obtained from a boy younger than 18 in good health.

This clonotype has a handful of counts. The chain employs TRBV20-1 and TRBJ2-5; 8 bases line up with TRBD2. Germline CDR1 and CDR2: DFQATT and SNEGSKA (reference sequence). With V trimmed by 5 bases and J by 1 base, 9 bases remained unmatched. The CDR3 totals 15 residues. The CDR3 here is CSAPRAGDIQETQYF. CDR3 DNA sequence: TGCAGTGCTCCCCGAGCGGGGGACATCCAAGAGACCCAGTACTTC.

This clonotype was counted only a few times. The chain joins TRBV7-3 to TRBJ2-1; TRBD2 agrees at 9 bases. CDR3 size: 16 residues. J lost 0 bases, V lost 4 bases, and 4 bases had no gene match. The germline V gene encodes CDR1 SGHTA and CDR2 FQGTGA. The DNA for the CDR3 is TGTGCCAGCAGCTCACGAGCGGGGGGCTCCTACAATGAGCAGTTCTTC. This translates into CASSSRAGGSYNEQFF.

A few counts support this clonotype. The chain uses TRBV20-1 and TRBJ2-1; 8 bases match TRBD2. CDR1 is DFQATT and CDR2 is SNEGSKA in the germline V gene (reference sequence). There are 14 residues in the CDR3. V gave up 6 bases and J gave up 0 bases; unmatched junction bases: 4. Here the CDR3 DNA reads TGCAGTGCCCCCCTAGCGGGCTCCTACAATGAGCAGTTCTTC. Translating gives CSAPLAGSYNEQFF.

This clonotype came up a few times. The V gene is TRBV6-5, the J gene TRBJ1-5; D gene uncertain. This CDR3 has 17 amino acids. Germline CDR1 MNHEY, CDR2 SVGAGI. V shed 0 bases and J shed 0 bases, with 12 bases lying between them. CDR3: CASSYSRAEYSNQPQHF. CDR3 in DNA: TGTGCCAGCAGTTACTCGAGGGCAGAGTATAGCAATCAGCCCCAGCATTTT.

This clonotype appeared a few times. The chain combines TRBV28 with TRBJ2-5, with 7 bases lining up with TRBD2. The CDR3 contains 13 residues. Germline V CDR1 and CDR2: MDHEN, SYDVKM. The V segment lost 2 bases and the J segment 7 bases; nucleotides outside the gene matches: 4. In nucleotides, the CDR3 is TGTGCCAGCAGTTTAGCGGGGGTGGGGACCCAGTACTTC. Amino acids: CASSLAGVGTQYF.

This rearrangement joins TRBV20-1 to TRBJ2-5, with no clear D. Germline values: CDR1 DFQATT, CDR2 SNEGSKA (reference sequence). The CDR3 consists of 13 residues. Deletions cut 3 bases from V and 2 bases from J, with 10 bases between. The CDR3 DNA reads as TGCAGTGCTAGCCTGGCGCATCAAGAGACCCAGTACTTC. This codes for CSASLAHQETQYF.

This sequence joins TRBV5-1 and TRBJ2-3; D is possibly TRBD1 (5 bases). Germline lookup yields CDR1 SGHRS and CDR2 YFSETQ. Deletions cut 5 bases from V and 0 bases from J, with 13 bases between. The CDR3 spans 15 residues. CDR3 loop: CASRLQASSTDTQYF. The CDR3 bases are TGCGCCAGCAGGCTACAGGCATCTAGCACAGATACGCAGTATTTT.

The sample holds a few counts of this clonotype. The gene calls are TRBV9 and TRBJ2-5, with D uncertain. With 10 bases removed from V and 3 bases from J, the gap between germline ends came to 13 bases. Germline V lookup: CDR1 SGDLS, CDR2 YYNGEE. The CDR3 has 12 amino acids. The CDR3 DNA follows: TGTGCCTGCCTGCCGGCCGAAGAGACCCAGTACTTC. Its translation is CACLPAEETQYF.

In its sample, this clonotype was seen a few times. The gene calls are TRBV5-6 and TRBJ2-7; D call uncertain. The V gene lost 3 bases and the J gene lost 2 bases, with 6 bases spanning the gap. This CDR3 comprises 12 residues. Germline loops: CDR1 SGHDT, CDR2 YYEEEE. The CDR3 DNA is TGTGCCAGCAGCTCGACCCCCTACGAGCAGTACTTC. Its protein is CASSSTPYEQYF.

The chain has TRBV12-3 or TRBV12-4 and TRBJ2-5; D may match TRBD1 or TRBD2 (5 bases each). V lost 5 bases to trimming and J lost 6 bases, with 22 bases between them. The CDR3 length is 16 residues. CDR3 residues: CASSPVRGRARQTQYF. The CDR3 nucleotides are TGTGCCAGCAGTCCTGTGAGGGGTAGGGCCCGGCAGACCCAGTACTTC.

This chain's CDR3 is CSGLQEKLFF. Here the CDR3 DNA reads TGCAGCGGCCTACAGGAAAAACTGTTTTTT. The chain joins TRBV29-1 to TRBJ1-4; D uncertain. Trimming took off 7 bases at V and 8 bases at J, with 8 bases between the two ends. This CDR3 contains 10 residues. Germline-derived CDR1 and CDR2 are SQVTM and ANQGSEA.

The chain uses TRBV2 and TRBJ1-4, with TRBD1 as a possible D gene (5 bases). V was clipped by 6 bases and J by 8 bases, with 16 bases between them. Germline V gene sequence: CDR1 SNHLY, CDR2 FYNNEI. This CDR3 contains 14 residues. CDR3 residues: CASSRDSWSEKLFF. The CDR3 bases are TGTGCCAGCAGCCGGGACTCCTGGAGCGAAAAACTGTTTTTT.

This clonotype was detected only a few times. The germline gene is not matched at one end of the junction; a read error may be the cause. The chain uses TRBV28 and TRBJ2-1; D tentatively reads TRBD1 or TRBD2 (6 bases each). Germline V CDR1 and CDR2: MDHEN, SYDVKM. The CDR3 runs 14 residues. DNA of the CDR3: TGTGCCGGGGGGCAGGACCCACCCTTTCAAGAGTTGGACTTC. Amino acids: CAGGQDPPFQELDF.

This clonotype was counted between two and nine times. The chain carries TRBV7-6 and TRBJ2-6, with D hard to call. The CDR3 length is 20 residues. Trimming removed 1 base at V and 1 base at J, with 20 bases between. Germline-derived CDR1 and CDR2 are SGHVS and FNYEAQ. This CDR3 is CASSLGPTRAPSSGANVLTF. The CDR3 DNA reads TGTGCCAGCAGCTTAGGGCCGACAAGGGCCCCATCATCTGGGGCCAACGTCCTGACTTTC.

The rearrangement links TRBV5-1 to TRBJ2-6; D gene ambiguous. Trimming removed 1 base at V and 2 bases at J, with 10 bases between. The germline CDR1 and CDR2 sequences are SGHRS and YFSETQ. This CDR3 is built from 16 residues. The CDR3 DNA reads TGCGCCAGCAGCTTGAACGGATTACCTGGGGCCAACGTCCTGACTTTC. This codes for CASSLNGLPGANVLTF.

This clonotype was observed a handful of times. The genes are TRBV7-8 and TRBJ1-2; 7 positions match TRBD1. The CDR3 runs to 16 residues. V was clipped by 5 bases and J by 3 bases; unmatched bases: 12. The germline gives CDR1 SGHVS, CDR2 FQNEAQ. The CDR3 is CASSAAFWDSDYGYTF. The CDR3 DNA reads as TGTGCCAGCAGCGCCGCCTTTTGGGACAGCGACTATGGCTACACCTTC.

The CDR3 nucleotides are TGTGCCAGCAGCCCGGCCGGGACAGGGGCCTTCTCCTACGAGCAGTACTTC. Protein sequence: CASSPAGTGAFSYEQYF. The V call is TRBV5-5, the J call TRBJ2-7; 10 nucleotides agree with TRBD1. Germline trimming cut 4 bases from V and 0 bases from J; bases unmatched to any gene: 10. This CDR3 region has 17 residues. In germline, CDR1 is SGHKS, CDR2 YYEKEE (reference sequence).

This clonotype was seen a handful of times. The J gene is TRBJ1-4, the V gene TRBV12-3 or TRBV12-4, with 12 bases lining up with TRBD1. The V and J ends lost 4 bases and 8 bases, in that order; junction bases with no gene match: 2. This CDR3 region has 14 residues. The CDR3 loop is CASSWDRGQEKLFF. Written as DNA, the CDR3 is TGTGCCAGCAGTTGGGACAGGGGGCAAGAAAAACTGTTTTTT.

The rearrangement joins TRBV5-1 to TRBJ2-5, with D perhaps TRBD2 (6 bases). The CDR3 spans 15 residues. Germline CDR1 reads SGHRS; CDR2 reads YFSETQ. With 4 bases removed from V and 0 bases from J, the gap between germline ends came to 13 bases. The chain's CDR3 is CASSRGGPYQETQYF. As DNA, the CDR3 is TGCGCCAGCAGCCGGGGAGGACCGTACCAAGAGACCCAGTACTTC.

This clonotype was detected a few times. The V and J genes are TRBV5-4 and TRBJ2-1, with TRBD1 identical over 9 bases. The V and J ends lost 3 bases and 2 bases, in that order; junction bases with no gene match: 6. From germline, CDR1 is SGHNT and CDR2 YYREEE (reference sequence). The CDR3 spans 16 residues. CDR3 sequence: CASSSPGQGPYNEQFF. Written as DNA, the CDR3 is TGTGCCAGCAGCTCTCCGGGACAGGGCCCCTACAATGAGCAGTTCTTC.

This clonotype showed up just a few times. This sequence joins TRBV20-1 and TRBJ2-4, with TRBD2 matching over 11 bases. The trim removed 7 bases at V and 1 base at J, leaving 6 bases unmatched. CDR1 and CDR2 from the germline V gene are DFQATT and SNEGSKA (reference sequence). The CDR3 length is 15 residues. Written as DNA, the CDR3 is TGCAGTGTTACTAGCGGGAGAGGGGCCAAAAACATTCAGTACTTC. Protein product: CSVTSGRGAKNIQYF.

In this sample, this clonotype turned up a few times. The genes are TRBV9 and TRBJ2-1, with 7 bases aligning to TRBD1. The CDR3 length is 15 residues. Germline values: CDR1 SGDLS, CDR2 YYNGEE. V shed 4 bases, J shed 5 bases, and the junction held 9 bases outside the gene matches. The DNA of the CDR3 is TGTGCCAGCAGCTCAGAGGGACAGAAACACAATGAGCAGTTCTTC. It codes for CASSSEGQKHNEQFF.

This clonotype has only a few counts. The chain combines TRBV7-9 with TRBJ2-7; possible D gene TRBD2, 7 bases. In germline, CDR1 is SEHNR, CDR2 FQNEAQ (reference sequence). CDR3 size: 14 residues. Trimming cost V 6 bases and J 3 bases, with 15 bases left between them. This CDR3 is CASRMGGPYYEQYF. DNA of the CDR3: TGTGCCAGCAGGATGGGGGGGCCCTACTACGAGCAGTACTTC.

V gene TRBV29-1 combines with J gene TRBJ2-1; D uncertain. The V end was cut by 3 bases, the J end by 0 bases, with 9 bases between. This CDR3 region has 14 residues. The germline V gene has CDR1 SQVTM and CDR2 ANQGSEA. The CDR3 sequence: CSVDKQSSYNEQFF. The CDR3 nucleotides read TGCAGCGTTGATAAACAGAGCTCCTACAATGAGCAGTTCTTC.

The V and J genes are TRBV20-1 and TRBJ2-7, with D hard to call. Germline CDR1 DFQATT, CDR2 SNEGSKA (reference sequence). This CDR3 contains 12 residues. V dropped 6 bases and J dropped 7 bases, with 16 bases sitting between them. As DNA, the CDR3 is TGCAGTGCGGAGAGGTCCTATAGGGAGCAGTACTTC. It encodes CSAERSYREQYF.

This clonotype was observed a few times. The junction departs from the called germline gene at one end, perhaps through a read error. V usage is TRBV20-1 and J usage is TRBJ2-5, with D unclear. CDR3 length: 14 residues. Germline V CDR1 and CDR2: DFQATT, SNEGSKA (reference sequence). Here the CDR3 DNA reads TGCAGTGCCAGAGGTACGGAGATTCAAGAGACCCAGTACTTC. It encodes CSARGTEIQETQYF.

Remarks on this clonotype: The junction and the germline gene differ at one end; a read error may be behind it. The gene calls are TRBV4-1 and TRBJ2-1; D is uncertain. This CDR3 spans 14 amino acids. CDR1 is MGHRA and CDR2 is YSYEKL in the germline V gene. The CDR3 reads CASSQDKPDAEKIF. CDR3 nucleotide sequence: TGCGCCAGCAGCCAAGATAAGCCCGATGCAGAGAAAATATTC.

Only a few counts were recorded for this clonotype. The chain is built from TRBV10-1 and TRBJ1-1; D possibly corresponds to TRBD1 (5 bases). The CDR3 spans 15 residues. V lost 3 bases to trimming and J lost 1 base, with 12 bases between them. Germline V gives CDR1 WNHNN, CDR2 SYGVQD (reference sequence). CDR3 nucleotide sequence: TGCGCCAGCAGTGACGGAGGGGCGGCGAACACTGAAGCTTTCTTT. It yields the protein CASSDGGAANTEAFF.

This clonotype was recorded a few times. The CDR3 sequence: CASSLESGEDEKLFF. The CDR3 coding sequence is TGCGCCAGCAGCTTGGAATCGGGGGAAGACGAAAAACTGTTTTTT. The chain couples TRBV5-1 to TRBJ1-4, with D perhaps matching TRBD1 (5 bases). The CDR3 has 15 residues. Looked up from germline, CDR1 is SGHRS and CDR2 is YFSETQ. V was cut by 0 bases and J by 8 bases, with 14 bases left in between.

The genes are TRBV28 and TRBJ2-2; perhaps D is TRBD1 or TRBD2 (5 bases each). The CDR3 covers 17 residues. Per the germline V gene, CDR1 is MDHEN and CDR2 is SYDVKM. V was pared by 6 bases and J by 2 bases, with 19 bases between. CDR3 sequence: CASRAATGRDNTGELFF. In DNA form, the CDR3 reads TGTGCCAGCAGAGCGGCAACGGGACGGGATAACACCGGGGAGCTGTTTTTT.

V and J are TRBV7-9 and TRBJ2-5, with a possible D match to TRBD1 (6 bases). CDR1 is SEHNR and CDR2 is FQNEAQ in the germline V gene (reference sequence). V was shortened by 5 bases and J by 6 bases, with 13 bases between the two germline ends. This CDR3 has 13 amino acids. CDR3 nucleotide sequence: TGTGCCAGCAGCCCCATTTGGGACAAGACCCAGTACTTC. Its translation: CASSPIWDKTQYF.